This TCR beta chain is drawn from a study of T cells after yellow fever vaccination. Study-level background: Low-cell-number fractions underwent preparation using SMART-Seq v4 Ultra Low Input.

General study results and limits: Only a minor proportion of clonotypes was detected across both CD4 and CD8 compartments. Clones from primary vaccination mostly reappeared after the booster (over 95% CD4, about 85% CD8).

Trimming cost V 3 bases and J 9 bases; bases outside gene matches: 3. Germline CDR1 and CDR2: SGHRS and YFSETQ. The CDR3 totals 12 residues. This clonotype was counted between two and nine times. Its specificity is not known. By 5'RACE template switching, TCR cDNA was produced, with a universal primer site and UMIs added in the process. TCRdb processed the 5' RACE reads anew with MiXCR; each CDR3 protein has one entry. Of about 120,000 distinct CDR3 sequences listed, about 8.4% are singletons. V usage is TRBV5-1 and J usage is TRBJ2-1, with 7 bases fitting TRBD2. The source was CD8+ T cells sorted from PBMCs, collected on the day of the yellow fever booster vaccination. This receptor was taken from a man aged 18 to 30 who received the YFV17D yellow fever vaccine. CDR3 in amino acids: CASSWGGSEQFF. Here the CDR3 DNA reads TGCGCCAGCAGCTGGGGAGGGAGTGAGCAGTTCTTC. Filled out from reference TRBV5-1 and TRBJ2-1, the complete variable domain reads KAGVTQTPRYLIKTRGQQVTLSCSPISGHRSVSWYQQTPGQGLQFLFEYFSETQRNKGNFPGRFSGRQFSNSRSEMNVSTLELGDSALYLCASSWGGSEQFFGPGTRLTVL.